The rows below give T cell receptor beta chains drawn from one sample of a study of beta chain features in type 1 diabetes. Using immunoSEQ multiplex PCR, the repertoire was profiled, and TCRdb retains in-frame clones only, with some absent. The sample yields fewer than 350,000 clones, over 12% seen once. Sequencing used naive CD4+ T cells from blood. These receptors were obtained from a man between 18 and 29 years old with type 1 diabetes. CDR3s leave out the opening cysteine and the closing phenylalanine or tryptophan.

V gene	CDR3 protein
TRBV2	ASSVDVSGGDKETQY
TRBV2	ASSTGQETQY
TRBV19	ASSTHRGTNEKLF
TRBV6-5	ASSSETSGRIYEQF
TRBV30	AWTTGTGWTEAF
TRBV30	AWSVGGKFNEQF
TRBV10-3	AISERSETQY
TRBV19	ASSRQRETQY
TRBV7-2	ASSPVTDTQY
TRBV5-1	ASTGDNSYEQY
TRBV4-3	ASSQDRGTEAF
TRBV5-1	ASSFSGDAYNEQF
TRBV6-5	ASSYTGQAGYNEQF
TRBV2	ASSPQTGLNTGELF
TRBV6-5	ASSRAGTSTDTQY
TRBV5-1	ASSLVHAGHSYEQY
TRBV5-1	ASSDWGTSGTNTGELF